The 21 T cell receptor beta chains below come from one sample, sequenced in a study of blood T cell repertoires in COVID-19. Some clones are missing from TCRdb's copy, which holds only in-frame ones; the method was immunoSEQ multiplex PCR. In the table there are about 110,000 clones, roughly nine tenths of which are singletons. Sequences were obtained from peripheral blood. The source of these receptors is a woman of 80 years or more with acute or convalescent COVID-19.

This rearrangement joins TRBV19 to TRBJ1-1; D is unclear. Germline values: CDR1 LNHDA, CDR2 SQIVND (reference sequence). This CDR3 region has 13 residues. The V end was cut by 4 bases, the J end by 1 base, with 7 bases between. The chain's CDR3 is CASSTTANTEAFF. CDR3 DNA sequence: TGTGCCAGTAGTACCACAGCGAACACTGAAGCTTTCTTT.

This chain uses TRBV7-6 with TRBJ2-2; D may be TRBD2 (6 bases). This CDR3 has 15 residues. Between the trimmed V and J ends, which lost 5 bases and 3 bases, there was a span of 13 bases. From germline, CDR1 is SGHVS and CDR2 FNYEAQ. CDR3 sequence: CASSLRGGDTGELFF. CDR3 DNA sequence: TGTGCCAGCAGCCTTAGAGGCGGGGACACCGGGGAGCTGTTTTTT.

The chain recombines TRBV4-1 with TRBJ2-2; D is perhaps TRBD2 (5 bases). V shed 4 bases and J shed 1 base, with 13 bases lying between them. CDR3 size: 16 residues. Germline V CDR1 and CDR2: MGHRA, YSYEKL. For the CDR3, the DNA is TGCGCCAGCAGCCGCGCGATCGGAGGGAACACCGGGGAGCTGTTTTTT. Residues: CASSRAIGGNTGELFF.

Notes on this clone: At one end the junction does not follow the germline gene, possibly because of a read error. The rearrangement links TRBV30 to TRBJ2-7; maybe TRBD2 (5 bases). In germline, CDR1 is GTSNPN, CDR2 SVGIG (reference sequence). This CDR3 has 13 residues. CDR3 coding DNA: TGTGCCTGGAGTGTATCAGAGGGCACAAGTAGAGGCTTC. It codes for CAWSVSEGTSRGF.

J is TRBJ1-2 and V is TRBV20-1; D not certain. Trimming removed 6 bases at V and 5 bases at J, with 10 bases between. This CDR3 contains 11 residues. The germline CDR1 and CDR2 sequences are DFQATT and SNEGSKA (reference sequence). The CDR3 sequence is CSASNPYGYTF. The CDR3 coding sequence is TGCAGTGCCAGTAATCCTTATGGCTACACCTTC.

The V call is TRBV27, the J call TRBJ1-1; 7 bases line up with TRBD1. Trimming took 2 bases from V and 2 from J; bases not matched to a gene: 2. CDR3 length: 14 amino acids. In germline, CDR1 is MNHEY, CDR2 SMNVEV (reference sequence). For the CDR3, the DNA is TGTGCCAGCAGTTTAGGGACAGCCAACACTGAAGCTTTCTTT. The encoded protein is CASSLGTANTEAFF.

The chain combines TRBV3-1 (or the pseudogene TRBV3-2) with TRBJ1-3; the D gene is possibly TRBD1 (5 bases). V shed 2 bases and J shed 1 base, with 6 bases lying between them. This CDR3 is 14 amino acids long. Germline V gene data show CDR1 as LGHDT and CDR2 as YNNKEL (reference sequence). The CDR3 loop reads CASSQQGSGNTIYF. CDR3 bases: TGTGCCAGCAGCCAACAGGGTTCTGGAAACACCATATATTTT.

The genes are TRBV19 and TRBJ2-4; 9 nucleotides agree with TRBD1. The junction had 22 bases not matched to a gene; V was cut back by 6 bases and J by 7 bases. This CDR3 is 19 amino acids long. Germline V gene lookup returns CDR1 LNHDA and CDR2 SQIVND (reference sequence). The CDR3 DNA reads TGTGCCAGTAGGACGACAGGGGGGTACGACGGCCAGCCCCCGAACATTCAGTACTTC. Amino acids: CASRTTGGYDGQPPNIQYF.

The chain joins TRBV7-6 to TRBJ2-7, with TRBD2 identical over 7 bases. Germline V gene sequence: CDR1 SGHVS, CDR2 FNYEAQ. The CDR3 has 15 residues. Trimming took 5 bases from V and 0 from J; bases not matched to a gene: 7. In nucleotides, the CDR3 is TGTGCCAGCAGCCTCACTAGCGCGGCCTCCTACGAGCAGTACTTC. This translates into CASSLTSAASYEQYF.

J is TRBJ2-2 and V is TRBV5-6, with 9 bases matching TRBD1. The J segment lost 3 bases and the V segment lost 2 bases, leaving 2 bases of the junction unmatched. Germline V CDR1 and CDR2: SGHDT, YYEEEE. There are 15 residues in the CDR3. For the CDR3, the DNA is TGTGCCAGCAGCTTTAGGACAGGGGACACCGGGGAGCTGTTTTTT. Residues: CASSFRTGDTGELFF.

The rearrangement uses TRBV9 and TRBJ1-5; D is unresolved. Germline V CDR1 and CDR2: SGDLS, YYNGEE. The germline V and J ends were trimmed by 0 bases and 0 bases, with 4 bases remaining between them. The CDR3 has 14 residues. Here the CDR3 DNA reads TGTGCCAGCAGCGTAGGCAGTAGCAATCAGCCCCAGCATTTT. Translating it yields CASSVGSSNQPQHF. The full variable domain, its missing parts supplied by reference TRBV9 and TRBJ1-5, is DSGVTQTPKHLITATGQRVTLRCSPRSGDLSVYWYQQSLDQGLQFLIQYYNGEERAKGNILERFSAQQFPDLHSELNLSSLELGDSALYFCASSVGSSNQPQHFGDGTRLSIL.

The gene calls are TRBV3-1 (or the pseudogene TRBV3-2) and TRBJ1-1; 7 nucleotides agree with TRBD1. V was clipped by 2 bases and J by 5 bases; unmatched bases: 5. The CDR3 spans 14 residues. Germline CDR1 is LGHDT and CDR2 is YNNKEL (reference sequence). CDR3 sequence reads: CASSQTTGSTEAFF. CDR3 DNA: TGTGCCAGCAGCCAAACGACAGGGAGTACTGAAGCTTTCTTT.

V and J are TRBV7-2 and TRBJ1-2; maybe TRBD1 (5 bases). V gave up 3 bases and J gave up 0 bases, with 8 bases separating them. Germline CDR1 and CDR2: SGHTA and FQGNSA. The CDR3 runs 14 residues. The CDR3 coding sequence is TGTGCCAGCAGCTTTGACAGAACTAACTATGGCTACACCTTC. Translating it yields CASSFDRTNYGYTF.

The J gene is TRBJ2-1, the V gene TRBV6-5; D possibly corresponds to TRBD1 (6 bases). V was clipped by 4 bases and J by 7 bases, with 11 bases between them. Germline CDR1 and CDR2: MNHEY and SVGAGI. This CDR3 region has 13 residues. The CDR3 coding sequence is TGTGCCAGCAGTTCGACAGGAAATAATGAGCAGTTCTTC. As protein: CASSSTGNNEQFF.

The V gene is TRBV7-6, the J gene TRBJ1-1, with D maybe TRBD1 (6 bases). V shed 5 bases and J shed 1 base, with 8 bases lying between them. The CDR3 consists of 13 residues. Germline V gene sequence: CDR1 SGHVS, CDR2 FNYEAQ. CDR3 amino acids: CASSQTGNTEAFF. CDR3 nucleotide sequence: TGTGCCAGCAGCCAGACAGGGAACACTGAAGCTTTCTTT.

The chain joins TRBV11-2 to TRBJ2-5; TRBD1 is a possible D gene (5 bases). The CDR3 runs 14 residues. Trimming removed 0 bases at V and 5 bases at J, with 10 bases between. CDR1 is SGHAT, CDR2 FQNNGV, per germline. In DNA, the CDR3 is TGTGCCAGCAGCTTAGAGCCAGGGCGCGAGACCCAGTACTTC. The encoded protein is CASSLEPGRETQYF.

The genes are TRBV28 and TRBJ1-2, with D unresolved. This CDR3 region has 14 residues. Per the germline V gene, CDR1 is MDHEN and CDR2 is SYDVKM. V lost 5 bases to trimming and J lost 7 bases, with 17 bases between them. CDR3 region: CASSAPRLLGGYTF. Here the CDR3 DNA reads TGTGCCAGCAGTGCGCCGAGGTTATTAGGTGGCTACACCTTC.

DNA of the CDR3: TGTGCCAGCACCGCCAGGACTAGCGGGGCGCCTGAGCAGTTCTTC. Amino acid sequence: CASTARTSGAPEQFF. The rearrangement joins TRBV2 to TRBJ2-1; TRBD2 aligns across 12 bases. Germline CDR1 SNHLY, CDR2 FYNNEI. V shed 7 bases and J 9 bases; nucleotides not matched to a gene: 10. The CDR3 is made up of 15 amino acids.

The chain links TRBV7-3 to TRBJ2-5; D not certain. CDR3 length: 12 residues. Trimming removed 9 bases from V and 2 bases from J, with 10 bases in between. CDR1 and CDR2 (germline): SGHTA, FQGTGA. This CDR3 reads CASVRIQETQYF. The CDR3 nucleotides read TGTGCCAGTGTGAGGATACAAGAGACCCAGTACTTC.

This chain's CDR3 is CASSLFPNPDRKHSPLHF. Written as DNA, the CDR3 is TGTGCCAGCAGTTTATTTCCCAACCCCGACAGAAAGCACTCACCCCTCCACTTT. The chain employs TRBV27 and TRBJ1-6, with a tentative D call TRBD1 (5 bases). Germline values: CDR1 MNHEY, CDR2 SMNVEV (reference sequence). The CDR3 sequence is 18 residues long. Trimming removed 1 base at V and 10 bases at J, with 23 bases between.

V usage is TRBV24-1 and J usage is TRBJ2-1; D gene ambiguous. CDR1 is KGHDR and CDR2 is SFDVKD in the germline V gene. The CDR3 is made up of 14 amino acids. V lost 1 base and J 6 bases, leaving 9 bases between the germline ends. Here the CDR3 reads CATSDFPNGNEQFF. CDR3 DNA sequence: TGTGCCACCAGTGATTTCCCGAACGGCAATGAGCAGTTCTTC.